What follows are 7 T cell receptor beta chains derived from one specimen sequenced in a study of CD8 T cells in ankylosing spondylitis (dated by TCRdb to the late 2010s). What the research found in general, with its limitations: Blood from ankylosing spondylitis patients appeared to be characterized by a TCR beta motif made up of under ten highly homologous amino acid variants.

These TCRs are of unknown antigen specificity. Library preparation was by 5' RACE. TCRdb names Illumina HiSeq 2500 as the instrument used. The public reads were run again by TCRdb, first through fastp at Q25 and then through MiXCR, and only productive beta chains were kept. A single entry per CDR3 protein holds the most common genes and DNA from its merged rows. The sample data list some 220,000 distinct CDR3 sequences, and around 7.9% of these were observed just once. 14% of the sample is in the top ten clones. The sequenced material came from blood, either unsorted or a sorted T cell fraction (not recorded which). These receptors were taken from a male donor with ankylosing spondylitis.

This clonotype has only one observation. This sequence joins TRBV10-3 and TRBJ2-5, with a possible D match to TRBD1 (6 bases). Germline-derived CDR1 and CDR2 are ENHRY and SYGVKD. V shed 6 bases and J shed 1 base, with 21 bases lying between them. The CDR3 contains 17 residues. The CDR3 loop is CAISPGPKRGSQETQYF. The DNA of the CDR3 is TGTGCCATCAGCCCCGGACCCAAGAGGGGGTCCCAAGAGACCCAGTACTTC.

The sample holds many counts of this clonotype. The chain links TRBV5-1 to TRBJ2-1; weak D call: TRBD1 (5 bases). Germline V CDR1 and CDR2: SGHRS, YFSETQ. Trimming left V 4 bases short and J 3 bases short, with 14 bases between. The CDR3 has 15 residues. The CDR3 bases are TGCGCCAGCAGCGTGGCAGGGCCTATCTACAATGAGCAGTTCTTC. This codes for CASSVAGPIYNEQFF.

This clonotype was seen more than once but under ten times. The genes are TRBV5-1 and TRBJ2-3, with a tentative D call TRBD1 (5 bases). Trimming cost V 4 bases and J 6 bases, with 15 bases left between them. The CDR3 loop spans 14 amino acids. The germline V gene has CDR1 SGHRS and CDR2 YFSETQ. CDR3: CASSPRTIGDTQYF. For the CDR3, the DNA is TGCGCCAGCAGCCCACGGACAATTGGGGATACGCAGTATTTT. The whole variable domain, filled in from reference TRBV5-1 and TRBJ2-3, reads KAGVTQTPRYLIKTRGQQVTLSCSPISGHRSVSWYQQTPGQGLQFLFEYFSETQRNKGNFPGRFSGRQFSNSRSEMNVSTLELGDSALYLCASSPRTIGDTQYFGPGTRLTVL.

This clonotype showed up many times. V is TRBV5-1 and J is TRBJ2-7; 12 bases line up with TRBD1. CDR1 and CDR2 from the germline V gene are SGHRS and YFSETQ. This CDR3 contains 16 residues. The V and J ends lost 0 bases and 5 bases, in that order; junction bases with no gene match: 6. The CDR3 here is CASSLGGQGAIHEQYF. The CDR3 bases are TGCGCCAGCAGCTTGGGGGGACAGGGGGCGATCCACGAGCAGTACTTC.

This clonotype was found many times. V gene TRBV10-1 combines with J gene TRBJ2-5; TRBD2 aligns across 9 bases. CDR1 and CDR2 from the germline V gene are WNHNN and SYGVQD (reference sequence). The CDR3 covers 16 residues. Unmatched junction bases numbered 4, after V lost 0 bases and J lost 2 bases. The CDR3, as DNA: TGCGCCAGCAGTGAGTCGCTAGCGGGGTTTCAAGAGACCCAGTACTTC. Translated, it gives CASSESLAGFQETQYF.

This clonotype was detected many times. This chain connects TRBV12-3 or TRBV12-4 to TRBJ2-2; 7 positions agree with TRBD2. V was clipped by 6 bases and J by 0 bases; unmatched bases: 4. The CDR3 has 15 amino acids. The CDR3 DNA reads as TGTGCCAGCAGGTTGCGGGGGACGAACACCGGGGAGCTGTTTTTT. This sequence encodes CASRLRGTNTGELFF.

This clonotype was recorded many times. V usage is TRBV7-9 and J usage is TRBJ2-1; 11 positions match TRBD2. The CDR3 runs to 15 residues. Germline lookup yields CDR1 SEHNR and CDR2 FQNEAQ (reference sequence). The trim removed 5 bases at V and 7 bases at J, leaving 7 bases unmatched. CDR3 protein: CASSTPSGGRNEQFF. CDR3 nucleotides: TGTGCCAGCAGCACCCCTAGCGGGGGGAGGAATGAGCAGTTCTTC.